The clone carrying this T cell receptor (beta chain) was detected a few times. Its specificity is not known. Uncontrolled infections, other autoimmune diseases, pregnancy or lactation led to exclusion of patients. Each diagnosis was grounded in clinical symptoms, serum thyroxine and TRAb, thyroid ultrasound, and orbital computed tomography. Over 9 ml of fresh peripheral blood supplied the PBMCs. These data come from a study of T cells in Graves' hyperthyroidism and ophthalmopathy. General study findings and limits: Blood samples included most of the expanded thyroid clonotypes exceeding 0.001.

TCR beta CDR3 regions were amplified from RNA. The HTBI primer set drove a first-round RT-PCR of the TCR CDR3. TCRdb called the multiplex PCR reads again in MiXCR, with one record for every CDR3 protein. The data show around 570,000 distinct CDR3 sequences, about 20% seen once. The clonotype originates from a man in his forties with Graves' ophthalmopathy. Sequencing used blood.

DNA of the CDR3: TGCAGTGCTATTTCAGGGGATTATAGCAATCAGCCCCAGCATTTT. Its translation is CSAISGDYSNQPQHF. This sequence joins TRBV20-1 and TRBJ1-5; possible D gene TRBD1, 6 bases. Germline V gives CDR1 DFQATT, CDR2 SNEGSKA (reference sequence). Trimming cost V 4 bases and J 0 bases, with 13 bases left between them. This CDR3 has 15 amino acids.